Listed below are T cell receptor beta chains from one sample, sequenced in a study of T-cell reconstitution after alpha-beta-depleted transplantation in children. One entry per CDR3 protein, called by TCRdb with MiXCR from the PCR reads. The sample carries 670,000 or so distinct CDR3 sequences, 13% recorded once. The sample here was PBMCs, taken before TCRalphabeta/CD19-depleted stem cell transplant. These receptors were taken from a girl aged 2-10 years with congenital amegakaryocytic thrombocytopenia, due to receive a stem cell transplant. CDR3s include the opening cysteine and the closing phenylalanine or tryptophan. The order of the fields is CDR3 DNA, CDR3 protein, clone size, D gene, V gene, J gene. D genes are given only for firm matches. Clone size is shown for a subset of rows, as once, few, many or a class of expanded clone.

CDR3nt: TGCGCCAGCACCCAGAGGGGGATTAGCTCCTACGAGCAGTACTTC; CDR3aa: CASTQRGISSYEQYF; abundance: -; d_gene: -; v_gene: TRBV5-1; j_gene: TRBJ2-7
CDR3nt: TGTGCCAGCAGGAGGGGACAGCTGGGCAATCAGCCCCAGCATTTT; CDR3aa: CASRRGQLGNQPQHF; abundance: -; d_gene: TRBD1; v_gene: TRBV28; j_gene: TRBJ1-5
CDR3nt: TGCGCCAGCAGCGAAGGACAGGGACTGGCTGAAGCTTTCTTT; CDR3aa: CASSEGQGLAEAFF; abundance: many; d_gene: TRBD1; v_gene: TRBV5-1; j_gene: TRBJ1-1
CDR3nt: TGTGCCAGCAGTTACTTGGGGGGTCAGCCCCAGCATTTT; CDR3aa: CASSYLGGQPQHF; abundance: many; d_gene: -; v_gene: TRBV6-5; j_gene: TRBJ1-5
CDR3nt: TGCGCCAGCACGAGCGGGGACAGGGGATTCGGCACCATATATTTT; CDR3aa: CASTSGDRGFGTIYF; abundance: few; d_gene: TRBD1; v_gene: TRBV5-1; j_gene: TRBJ1-3
CDR3nt: TGCGCCAGCAGCTTCAGGTCCCCGGGGGGGGAGCAGTTCTTC; CDR3aa: CASSFRSPGGEQFF; abundance: -; d_gene: TRBD2; v_gene: TRBV5-1; j_gene: TRBJ2-1
CDR3nt: TGCGCCAGCAGCCAACCGGGACTCTTGAACACTGAAGCTTTCTTT; CDR3aa: CASSQPGLLNTEAFF; abundance: many; d_gene: -; v_gene: TRBV4-1; j_gene: TRBJ1-1
CDR3nt: TGCGCCAGCAGCCTACGACAGGCAGATACGCAGTATTTT; CDR3aa: CASSLRQADTQYF; abundance: many; d_gene: -; v_gene: TRBV5-1; j_gene: TRBJ2-3
CDR3nt: TGTGCCAGTACCGACGCCCCAGGGAACGACGAGCAGTACTTC; CDR3aa: CASTDAPGNDEQYF; abundance: -; d_gene: -; v_gene: TRBV19; j_gene: TRBJ2-7
CDR3nt: TGCGCCAGCAGCTTGGGTCGGTCGGCCGGGGAGCTGTTTTTT; CDR3aa: CASSLGRSAGELFF; abundance: -; d_gene: -; v_gene: TRBV5-1; j_gene: TRBJ2-2
CDR3nt: TGCAGCGGGTCTGAAACCGGGAGAACTAATGAAAAACTGTTTTTT; CDR3aa: CSGSETGRTNEKLFF; abundance: many; d_gene: -; v_gene: TRBV29-1; j_gene: TRBJ1-4
CDR3nt: TGTGCCAGCAGCCGGGACACCGGCACAGATACGCAGTATTTT; CDR3aa: CASSRDTGTDTQYF; abundance: many; d_gene: -; v_gene: TRBV6-5; j_gene: TRBJ2-3
CDR3nt: TGTGCCAGCTCACCGACAGGGGGAGAAACCGGGGAGCTGTTTTTT; CDR3aa: CASSPTGGETGELFF; abundance: once; d_gene: TRBD1; v_gene: TRBV18; j_gene: TRBJ2-2
CDR3nt: TGTGCCATCAGTGATGTCCTAGCGGGAGTCTACGAGCAGTACTTC; CDR3aa: CAISDVLAGVYEQYF; abundance: many; d_gene: TRBD2; v_gene: TRBV10-3; j_gene: TRBJ2-7
CDR3nt: TGTGCCAGCAGTGAAGCGCTCGGGCGGAACTTTCAAGAGACCCAGTACTTC; CDR3aa: CASSEALGRNFQETQYF; abundance: -; d_gene: -; v_gene: TRBV2; j_gene: TRBJ2-5
CDR3nt: TGCAGTGCTAGAGACCTAGCGGGAGCCGCCTTGCCAGATACGCAGTATTTT; CDR3aa: CSARDLAGAALPDTQYF; abundance: once; d_gene: TRBD2; v_gene: TRBV20-1; j_gene: TRBJ2-3
CDR3nt: TGTGCCAGCAGCCAAGATTTAGCAGGGGGGACCCAGTACTTC; CDR3aa: CASSQDLAGGTQYF; abundance: few; d_gene: TRBD1; v_gene: TRBV4-2; j_gene: TRBJ2-5
CDR3nt: TGTGCCAGCAGCTTAGCGCGTTTAGCGGGAGGGCCTGTTTACGAGCAGTACTTC; CDR3aa: CASSLARLAGGPVYEQYF; abundance: -; d_gene: TRBD2; v_gene: TRBV7-6; j_gene: TRBJ2-7
CDR3nt: TGTGCCAGCAGTTTGACCAACAGGGAGCAGCAGTTCTTC; CDR3aa: CASSLTNREQQFF; abundance: many; d_gene: -; v_gene: TRBV12-3/TRBV12-4; j_gene: TRBJ2-1
CDR3nt: TGTGCCAGCAGTTTAAGCCCCACAGGGGCGGGTGAGCAGTTCTTC; CDR3aa: CASSLSPTGAGEQFF; abundance: -; d_gene: TRBD1; v_gene: TRBV12-3/TRBV12-4; j_gene: TRBJ2-1
CDR3nt: TGCGCCAGCAGCTTGTCCCTGGGACAGGCTACGGCTTTCTTT; CDR3aa: CASSLSLGQATAFF; abundance: few; d_gene: TRBD1; v_gene: TRBV5-1; j_gene: TRBJ1-1
CDR3nt: TGCGCCAGCAGCTTGGAAGAGAGGTCACCCCTCCACTTT; CDR3aa: CASSLEERSPLHF; abundance: many; d_gene: -; v_gene: TRBV5-1; j_gene: TRBJ1-6
CDR3nt: TGTGCCACCCAGCGGCCTGGGCAGGCGAATGAGCAGTTCTTC; CDR3aa: CATQRPGQANEQFF; abundance: -; d_gene: -; v_gene: TRBV19; j_gene: TRBJ2-1
CDR3nt: TGCGCCAGCAGCTCGACTACAACCCAAGAGACCCAGTACTTC; CDR3aa: CASSSTTTQETQYF; abundance: -; d_gene: -; v_gene: TRBV5-1; j_gene: TRBJ2-5
CDR3nt: TGTGCCAGCAGCATTAAACACCGACAAGAGACCCAGTACTTC; CDR3aa: CASSIKHRQETQYF; abundance: many; d_gene: -; v_gene: TRBV21-1; j_gene: TRBJ2-5
CDR3nt: TGTGCCAGCAGTGAGGGACAGTATAATTCACCCCTCCACTTT; CDR3aa: CASSEGQYNSPLHF; abundance: -; d_gene: TRBD1; v_gene: TRBV27; j_gene: TRBJ1-6
CDR3nt: TGTGCCACCTCCCCAGACCAAGTCTACTCTGGGGCCAACGTCCTGACTTTC; CDR3aa: CATSPDQVYSGANVLTF; abundance: -; d_gene: -; v_gene: TRBV3-1; j_gene: TRBJ2-6
CDR3nt: TGCAGTGTCGATCCGGGACAGGAGAAAGAGACCCAGTACTTC; CDR3aa: CSVDPGQEKETQYF; abundance: few; d_gene: TRBD1; v_gene: TRBV20-1; j_gene: TRBJ2-5
CDR3nt: TGCGCCAGCTACGGAAATGAGCAGTTCTTC; CDR3aa: CASYGNEQFF; abundance: many; d_gene: -; v_gene: TRBV5-1; j_gene: TRBJ2-1
CDR3nt: TGTGCCAGCAGTCCCGCGACAGGGGGTAACCAAGAGACCCAGTACTTC; CDR3aa: CASSPATGGNQETQYF; abundance: few; d_gene: TRBD1; v_gene: TRBV12-3/TRBV12-4; j_gene: TRBJ2-5
CDR3nt: TGTGCCAGCTCACCAAGGTCTCGGGAGCAGTACTTC; CDR3aa: CASSPRSREQYF; abundance: few; d_gene: -; v_gene: TRBV18; j_gene: TRBJ2-7
CDR3nt: TGTGCCAGCAGTTTGTCGGCAGGGGGCTTCACTGAAGCTTTCTTT; CDR3aa: CASSLSAGGFTEAFF; abundance: -; d_gene: TRBD1; v_gene: TRBV27; j_gene: TRBJ1-1
CDR3nt: TGCAGCGTTGACCCACTAGCGCCTCATAATGAGCAGTTCTTC; CDR3aa: CSVDPLAPHNEQFF; abundance: many; d_gene: TRBD2; v_gene: TRBV29-1; j_gene: TRBJ2-1
CDR3nt: TGTGCCAGCAGCTCATTACAGGCGGGACTAGCCGTCGATGAGCAGTTCTTC; CDR3aa: CASSSLQAGLAVDEQFF; abundance: many; d_gene: TRBD2; v_gene: TRBV7-9; j_gene: TRBJ2-1
CDR3nt: TGTGCCAGCAGCAACTCTCAGGGGACGCGGGAGCAGTACTTC; CDR3aa: CASSNSQGTREQYF; abundance: -; d_gene: -; v_gene: TRBV12-3/TRBV12-4; j_gene: TRBJ2-7
CDR3nt: TGCAGTGCCCCGACAGGGACTTACAGAGAGACCCAGTACTTC; CDR3aa: CSAPTGTYRETQYF; abundance: many; d_gene: -; v_gene: TRBV20-1; j_gene: TRBJ2-5
CDR3nt: TGCAGTGCCAAAGGGGTCTGGAATGAGCAGTTCTTC; CDR3aa: CSAKGVWNEQFF; abundance: -; d_gene: -; v_gene: TRBV20-1; j_gene: TRBJ2-1
CDR3nt: TGTGCCATCAGTGAGTCTGATCCCTACAGGGCGAGGGCCTACAATGAGCAGTTCTTC; CDR3aa: CAISESDPYRARAYNEQFF; abundance: few; d_gene: -; v_gene: TRBV10-3; j_gene: TRBJ2-1
CDR3nt: TGTGCCAGCAGCAACCAGGGGCGGAACACCGGGGAGCTGTTTTTT; CDR3aa: CASSNQGRNTGELFF; abundance: -; d_gene: -; v_gene: TRBV7-8; j_gene: TRBJ2-2
CDR3nt: TGTGCCAGCAGTTCCTGGACAGGGATTAAGTACGAGCAGTACTTC; CDR3aa: CASSSWTGIKYEQYF; abundance: many; d_gene: TRBD1; v_gene: TRBV28; j_gene: TRBJ2-7
CDR3nt: TGTGCCAGCAGCTTAGCGCCAGGTATAGAGATTGTAGATGAGCAGTTCTTC; CDR3aa: CASSLAPGIEIVDEQFF; abundance: many; d_gene: -; v_gene: TRBV7-6; j_gene: TRBJ2-1
CDR3nt: TGCAGTGCTAGAGACCTGACAGGGTCCAAAAACATTCAGTACTTC; CDR3aa: CSARDLTGSKNIQYF; abundance: many; d_gene: TRBD1; v_gene: TRBV20-1; j_gene: TRBJ2-4
CDR3nt: TGTGCCAGCAGTTCAGTAGCGGCAAGCTCCTACGAGCAGTACTTC; CDR3aa: CASSSVAASSYEQYF; abundance: many; d_gene: -; v_gene: TRBV27; j_gene: TRBJ2-7
CDR3nt: TGTGCCATCAGTGAGTCGGATAGCGGGAGAGCCCAGTACTTC; CDR3aa: CAISESDSGRAQYF; abundance: many; d_gene: TRBD2; v_gene: TRBV10-3; j_gene: TRBJ2-7
CDR3nt: TGTGCCAGCAGTGAGATAAAAACCCTATTCTACAATGAGCAGTTCTTC; CDR3aa: CASSEIKTLFYNEQFF; abundance: -; d_gene: -; v_gene: TRBV2; j_gene: TRBJ2-1
CDR3nt: TGTGCCACCAGCAGATTCGCCCCGGGGCTGATGAATGAGCAGTTCTTC; CDR3aa: CATSRFAPGLMNEQFF; abundance: -; d_gene: -; v_gene: TRBV15; j_gene: TRBJ2-1
CDR3nt: TGTGCCTCAGGCAGGAGAAACTACGAGCAGTACTTC; CDR3aa: CASGRRNYEQYF; abundance: few; d_gene: -; v_gene: TRBV15; j_gene: TRBJ2-7
CDR3nt: TGTGCCAGCAGCTCGGGACAGGGGGCGAACACCTTC; CDR3aa: CASSSGQGANTF; abundance: few; d_gene: TRBD1; v_gene: TRBV12-3/TRBV12-4; j_gene: TRBJ1-2
CDR3nt: TGTGCCAGCAGTTTCGGGCGCATTCTCAATGAGCAGTTCTTC; CDR3aa: CASSFGRILNEQFF; abundance: few; d_gene: -; v_gene: TRBV12-3/TRBV12-4; j_gene: TRBJ2-1
CDR3nt: TGCAGTGCTACCCGGACAGGGAGGTACAATGAGCAGTTCTTC; CDR3aa: CSATRTGRYNEQFF; abundance: many; d_gene: TRBD1; v_gene: TRBV20-1; j_gene: TRBJ2-1
CDR3nt: TGTGCCAGCTCACCACCGTCAGGGACTGAGCAGTTCTTC; CDR3aa: CASSPPSGTEQFF; abundance: -; d_gene: -; v_gene: TRBV18; j_gene: TRBJ2-1
CDR3nt: TGCAGCGCCAGTCCAGATACGCAGTATTTT; CDR3aa: CSASPDTQYF; abundance: many; d_gene: -; v_gene: TRBV29-1; j_gene: TRBJ2-3